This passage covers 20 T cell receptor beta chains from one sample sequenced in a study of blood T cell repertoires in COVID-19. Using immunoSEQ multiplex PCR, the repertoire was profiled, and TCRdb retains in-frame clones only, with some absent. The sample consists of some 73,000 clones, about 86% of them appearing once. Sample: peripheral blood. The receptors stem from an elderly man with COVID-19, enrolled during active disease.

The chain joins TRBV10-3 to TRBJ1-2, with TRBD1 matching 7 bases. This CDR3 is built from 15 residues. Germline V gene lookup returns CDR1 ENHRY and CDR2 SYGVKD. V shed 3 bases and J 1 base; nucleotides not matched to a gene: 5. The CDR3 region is CAISERQGDNYGYTF. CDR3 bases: TGTGCCATCAGTGAACGGCAGGGGGATAACTATGGCTACACCTTC.

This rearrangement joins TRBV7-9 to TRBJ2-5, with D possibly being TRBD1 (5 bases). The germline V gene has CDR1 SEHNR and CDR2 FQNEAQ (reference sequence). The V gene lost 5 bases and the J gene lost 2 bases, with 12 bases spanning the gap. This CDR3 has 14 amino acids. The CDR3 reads CASSPGLAQETQYF. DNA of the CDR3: TGTGCCAGCAGCCCAGGGCTGGCGCAAGAGACCCAGTACTTC.

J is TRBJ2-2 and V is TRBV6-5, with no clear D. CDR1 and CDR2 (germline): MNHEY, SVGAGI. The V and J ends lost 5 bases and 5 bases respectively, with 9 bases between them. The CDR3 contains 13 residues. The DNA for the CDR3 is TGTGCCAGCAGTCCGACTCCAACCGGGGAGCTGTTTTTT. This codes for CASSPTPTGELFF.

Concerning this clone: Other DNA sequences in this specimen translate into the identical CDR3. The CDR3 sequence is CASSRDRLNTEAFF. As DNA, the CDR3 is TGTGCCAGTAGCCGGGACAGATTGAACACTGAAGCTTTCTTT. The chain joins TRBV19 to TRBJ1-1; the match to TRBD1 covers 7 bases. J gave up 0 bases and V 6 bases, and 4 bases lay outside the gene matches. The CDR3 length is 14 residues. Germline CDR1 reads LNHDA; CDR2 reads SQIVND (reference sequence). Filled out from reference TRBV19 and TRBJ1-1, the complete variable domain reads DGGITQSPKYLFRKEGQNVTLSCEQNLNHDAMYWYRQDPGQGLRLIYYSQIVNDFQKGDIAEGYSVSREKKESFPLTVTSAQKNPTAFYLCASSRDRLNTEAFFGQGTRLTVV.

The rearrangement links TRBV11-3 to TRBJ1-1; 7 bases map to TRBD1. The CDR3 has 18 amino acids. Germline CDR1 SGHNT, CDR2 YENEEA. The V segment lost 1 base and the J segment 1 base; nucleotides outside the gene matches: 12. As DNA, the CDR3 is TGTGCCAGCAGCTTAGGGACAGGCTTGAGGTTCCGGAACACTGAAGCTTTCTTT. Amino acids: CASSLGTGLRFRNTEAFF.

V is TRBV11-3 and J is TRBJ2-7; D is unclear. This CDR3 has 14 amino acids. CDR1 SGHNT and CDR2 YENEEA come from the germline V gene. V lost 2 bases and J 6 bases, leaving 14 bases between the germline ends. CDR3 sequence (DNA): TGTGCCAGCAGCTTACTTAGTGGGCTCGGCGAGCAGTACTTC. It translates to CASSLLSGLGEQYF.

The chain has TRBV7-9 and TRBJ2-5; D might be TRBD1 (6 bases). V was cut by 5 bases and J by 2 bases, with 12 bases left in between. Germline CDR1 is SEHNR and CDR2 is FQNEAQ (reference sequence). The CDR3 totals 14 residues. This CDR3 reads CASSPQTGQETQYF. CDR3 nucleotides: TGTGCCAGCAGCCCCCAGACAGGTCAAGAGACCCAGTACTTC.

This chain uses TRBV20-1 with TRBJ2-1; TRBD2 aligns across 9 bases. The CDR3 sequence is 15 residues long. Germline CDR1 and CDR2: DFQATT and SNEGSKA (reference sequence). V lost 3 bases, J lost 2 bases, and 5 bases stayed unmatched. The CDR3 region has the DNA TGCAGTGCTAGTCTGACTAGCGGACCCTACAATGAGCAGTTCTTC. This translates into CSASLTSGPYNEQFF.

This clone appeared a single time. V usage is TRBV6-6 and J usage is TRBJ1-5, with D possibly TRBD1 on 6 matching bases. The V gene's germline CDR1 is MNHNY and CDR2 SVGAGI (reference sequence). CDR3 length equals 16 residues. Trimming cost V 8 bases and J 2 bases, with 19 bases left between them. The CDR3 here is CASSDRPSVGNQPQHF. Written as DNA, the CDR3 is TGTGCCAGCTCGGACAGACCCTCGGTGGGCAATCAGCCCCAGCATTTT.

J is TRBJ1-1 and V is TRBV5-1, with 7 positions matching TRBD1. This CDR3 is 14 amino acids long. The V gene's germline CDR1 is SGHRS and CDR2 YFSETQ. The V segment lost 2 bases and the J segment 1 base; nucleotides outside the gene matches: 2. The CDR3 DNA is TGCGCCAGCAGCTTACAGGGGAGGAACACTGAAGCTTTCTTT. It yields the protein CASSLQGRNTEAFF.

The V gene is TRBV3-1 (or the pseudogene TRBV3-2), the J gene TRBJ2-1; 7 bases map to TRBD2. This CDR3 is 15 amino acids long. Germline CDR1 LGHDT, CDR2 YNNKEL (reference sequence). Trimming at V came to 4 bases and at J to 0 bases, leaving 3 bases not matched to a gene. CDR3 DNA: TGTGCCAGCAGCCGCGGGGGATCCTCCTACAATGAGCAGTTCTTC. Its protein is CASSRGGSSYNEQFF.

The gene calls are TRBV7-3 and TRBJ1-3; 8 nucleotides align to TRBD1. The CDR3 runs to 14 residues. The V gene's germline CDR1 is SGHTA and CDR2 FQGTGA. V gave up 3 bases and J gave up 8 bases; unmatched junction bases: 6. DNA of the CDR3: TGTGCCAGCAGCTTCTCAGGGGGCGAAGACACCATATATTTT. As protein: CASSFSGGEDTIYF.

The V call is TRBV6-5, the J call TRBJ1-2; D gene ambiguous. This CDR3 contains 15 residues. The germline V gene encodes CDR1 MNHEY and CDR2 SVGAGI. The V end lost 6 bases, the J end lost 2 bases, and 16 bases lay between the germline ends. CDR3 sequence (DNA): TGTGCCAGCAGCCCCTATTTTGGGCAGAACTATGGCTACACCTTC. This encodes CASSPYFGQNYGYTF.

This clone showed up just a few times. CDR3 sequence: CASSFIARTEAFF. CDR3 in DNA: TGCGCCAGCAGCTTCATAGCGAGGACTGAAGCTTTCTTT. The genes are TRBV5-1 and TRBJ1-1; no firm D call. CDR1 SGHRS and CDR2 YFSETQ come from the germline V gene. V gave up 2 bases and J gave up 5 bases, with 10 bases separating them. CDR3 size: 13 residues.

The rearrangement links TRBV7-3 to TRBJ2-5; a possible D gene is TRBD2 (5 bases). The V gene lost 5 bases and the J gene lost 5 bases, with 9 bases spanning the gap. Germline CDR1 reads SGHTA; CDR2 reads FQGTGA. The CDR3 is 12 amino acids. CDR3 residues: CASSRPGETQYF. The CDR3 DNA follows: TGTGCCAGCAGCCGACCGGGGGAGACCCAGTACTTC. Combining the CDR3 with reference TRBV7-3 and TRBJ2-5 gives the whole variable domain GAGVSQTPSNKVTEKGKYVELRCDPISGHTALYWYRQSLGQGPEFLIYFQGTGAADDSGLPNDRFFAVRPEGSVSTLKIQRTERGDSAVYLCASSRPGETQYFGPGTRLLVL.

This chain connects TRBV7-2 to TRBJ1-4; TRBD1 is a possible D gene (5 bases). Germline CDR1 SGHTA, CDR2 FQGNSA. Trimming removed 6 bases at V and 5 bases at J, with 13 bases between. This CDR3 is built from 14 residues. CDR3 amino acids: CASSLQGGNEKLFF. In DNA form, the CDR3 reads TGTGCCAGCAGTCTTCAGGGAGGCAATGAAAAACTGTTTTTT.

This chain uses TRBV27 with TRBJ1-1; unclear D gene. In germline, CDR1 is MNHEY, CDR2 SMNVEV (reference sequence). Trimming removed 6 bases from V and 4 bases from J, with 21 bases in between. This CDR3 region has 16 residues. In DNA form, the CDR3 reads TGTGCCAGCAGACTCGGGCCGCTGGAGGTTGGCACTGAAGCTTTCTTT. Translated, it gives CASRLGPLEVGTEAFF.

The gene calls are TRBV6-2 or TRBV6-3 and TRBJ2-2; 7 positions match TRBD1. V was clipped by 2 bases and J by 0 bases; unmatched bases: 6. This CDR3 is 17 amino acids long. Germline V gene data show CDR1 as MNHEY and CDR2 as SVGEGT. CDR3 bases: TGTGCCAGCAGTTACCCCCGACAGGGACCGAACACCGGGGAGCTGTTTTTT. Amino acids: CASSYPRQGPNTGELFF.

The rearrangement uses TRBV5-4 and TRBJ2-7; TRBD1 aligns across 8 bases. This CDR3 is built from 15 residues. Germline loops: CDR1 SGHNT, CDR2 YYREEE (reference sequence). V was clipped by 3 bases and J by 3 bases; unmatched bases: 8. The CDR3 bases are TGTGCCAGCAGCTCCGGGACAGGACCTCTCTACGAGCAGTACTTC. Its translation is CASSSGTGPLYEQYF. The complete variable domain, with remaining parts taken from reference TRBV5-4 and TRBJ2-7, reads ETGVTQSPTHLIKTRGQQVTLRCSSQSGHNTVSWYQQALGQGPQFIFQYYREEENGRGNFPPRFSGLQFPNYSSELNVNALELDDSALYLCASSSGTGPLYEQYFGPGTRLTVT.

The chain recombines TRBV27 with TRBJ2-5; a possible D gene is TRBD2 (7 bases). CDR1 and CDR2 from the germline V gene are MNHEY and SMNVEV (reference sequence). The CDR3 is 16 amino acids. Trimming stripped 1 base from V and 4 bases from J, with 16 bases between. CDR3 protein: CASSLLGEGRGETQYF. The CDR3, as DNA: TGTGCCAGCAGTTTATTAGGGGAGGGCAGGGGAGAGACCCAGTACTTC.